The 23 T cell receptor beta chains presented below share a single source sample, sequenced in a study of tumor T cells in aggressive B-cell lymphoma. The method was immunoSEQ multiplex PCR; TCRdb's version includes in-frame clones alone and lacks a portion of them. The repertoire includes about 1,600 clones, about 90% of them detected once, and approximately 8% sits in the top ten. Sequenced: tumor tissue. The receptors originated from an adult with diffuse large B cell lymphoma.

The DNA of the CDR3 is TGTGCCTGGAGTGCCAGCTCCTACAATGAGCAGTTCTTC. Translating gives CAWSASSYNEQFF. The V gene is TRBV30, the J gene TRBJ2-1, with D unclear. The germline CDR1 and CDR2 sequences are GTSNPN and SVGIG (reference sequence). The germline V and J ends were trimmed by 1 base and 0 bases, with 4 bases remaining between them. The CDR3 runs to 13 residues.

This clone appeared a single time. This sequence joins TRBV7-2 and TRBJ2-3, with a tentative D call TRBD1 (6 bases). The CDR3 has 14 amino acids. V was pared by 5 bases and J by 3 bases, with 12 bases between. Germline V gene data show CDR1 as SGHTA and CDR2 as FQGNSA. CDR3: CASSLTGRTDTQYF. CDR3 bases: TGTGCCAGCAGCCTCACAGGGAGAACAGATACGCAGTATTTT. The full variable domain, in which reference TRBV7-2 and TRBJ2-3 provide the parts outside the CDR3, is GAGVSQSPSNKVTEKGKDVELRCDPISGHTALYWYRQSLGQGLEFLIYFQGNSAPDKSGLPSDRFSAERTGGSVSTLTIQRTQQEDSAVYLCASSLTGRTDTQYFGPGTRLTVL.

This clone appeared a few times. The rearrangement joins TRBV7-6 to TRBJ2-3; weak D call: TRBD2 (5 bases). V dropped 4 bases and J dropped 1 base, with 12 bases sitting between them. Germline V CDR1 and CDR2: SGHVS, FNYEAQ. The CDR3 loop spans 15 amino acids. Here the CDR3 reads CASSSLEGRTDTQYF. CDR3 nucleotides: TGTGCCAGCAGCTCCCTCGAGGGCCGCACAGATACGCAGTATTTT.

This clone showed up just once. This chain connects TRBV5-1 to TRBJ1-4, with TRBD1 matching 7 bases. The length of the CDR3 is 15 residues. Germline V lookup: CDR1 SGHRS, CDR2 YFSETQ. V shed 6 bases and J 5 bases; nucleotides not matched to a gene: 10. DNA for the CDR3: TGCGCCAGCACACGCCAAGGACAGGCAAATGAAAAACTGTTTTTT. As protein: CASTRQGQANEKLFF.

This clone was counted a single time. This chain connects TRBV18 to TRBJ2-7; tentatively, D is TRBD1 (6 bases). Deletions cut 3 bases from V and 3 bases from J, with 12 bases between. The CDR3 is made up of 14 amino acids. Per the germline V gene, CDR1 is KGHSH and CDR2 is LQKENI. CDR3 region: CASSPDSSFYEQYF. Here the CDR3 DNA reads TGTGCCAGCTCACCGGACAGCTCCTTCTACGAGCAGTACTTC.

The chain joins TRBV4-3 to TRBJ1-5, with D possibly TRBD1 on 5 matching bases. Trimming took 0 bases from V and 2 from J, leaving 8 bases between them. The CDR3 is 15 amino acids. Germline CDR1 LGHNA, CDR2 YSLEER. The CDR3 protein is CASSQDGGGNQPQHF. Written as DNA, the CDR3 is TGCGCCAGCAGCCAAGACGGGGGTGGCAATCAGCCCCAGCATTTT.

With respect to this clone: Germline and junction disagree at one end, which may indicate a read error. The rearrangement uses TRBV6-1 and TRBJ2-1; D ambiguous. Germline assignment: CDR1 MNHNS and CDR2 SASEGT. The CDR3 sequence is 14 residues long. CDR3 in amino acids: CASSEGATYNKQFF. As DNA, the CDR3 is TGTGCCAGCAGTGAAGGGGCTACCTACAATAAGCAGTTCTTC.

V gene TRBV9 combines with J gene TRBJ2-1, with a weak D call TRBD2 (6 bases). The V gene lost 3 bases and the J gene lost 0 bases, with 13 bases spanning the gap. The CDR3 runs to 16 residues. Per germline, CDR1 SGDLS and CDR2 YYNGEE. This CDR3 reads CASSAGGGNSYNEQFF. In DNA form, the CDR3 reads TGTGCCAGCAGCGCAGGAGGAGGGAACTCCTACAATGAGCAGTTCTTC.

This chain links TRBV19 with TRBJ2-7; a weak D match, TRBD2 (6 bases). The CDR3 is 17 residues long. CDR1 and CDR2 from the germline V gene are LNHDA and SQIVND (reference sequence). Trimming took off 4 bases at V and 4 bases at J, with 23 bases between the two ends. The CDR3 coding sequence is TGTGCCAGTAGTACCTCACCTTGGGGCACCGGGAGATACGAGCAGTACTTC. As protein: CASSTSPWGTGRYEQYF.

The V gene is TRBV5-1, the J gene TRBJ2-3; maybe TRBD2 (5 bases). V was pared by 2 bases and J by 6 bases, with 10 bases between. CDR1 and CDR2 from the germline V gene are SGHRS and YFSETQ. The CDR3 covers 13 residues. In DNA form, the CDR3 reads TGCGCCAGCAGCTTTGAGGAGCGGGATACGCAGTATTTT. It codes for CASSFEERDTQYF.

The rearrangement links TRBV5-6 to TRBJ2-7; 13 nucleotides agree with TRBD2. V gave up 4 bases and J gave up 7 bases; unmatched junction bases: 8. The CDR3 has 15 residues. Germline CDR1 reads SGHDT; CDR2 reads YYEEEE. CDR3 loop: CASSVTSGRAREQYF. CDR3 DNA: TGTGCCAGCAGCGTAACTAGCGGGAGGGCCCGGGAGCAGTACTTC.

This clone came up a few times. The V and J genes are TRBV4-1 and TRBJ2-3, with D possibly TRBD2 on 6 matching bases. V shed 0 bases and J shed 5 bases, with 15 bases lying between them. The CDR3 totals 16 residues. Germline CDR1 and CDR2: MGHRA and YSYEKL. Written as DNA, the CDR3 is TGCGCCAGCAGCCAAGATCCGGCGGGATCTGGAGATACGCAGTATTTT. Encoded protein: CASSQDPAGSGDTQYF.

This chain uses TRBV29-1 with TRBJ2-3; TRBD2 matches 11 bases. This CDR3 contains 16 residues. Germline V gene data show CDR1 as SQVTM and CDR2 as ANQGSEA. The V gene end was trimmed by 4 bases and the J gene end by 0 bases; junction bases not matched to a gene: 6. CDR3 DNA: TGCAGCGTTGGGGGGACTAGCGGATCTAGCACAGATACGCAGTATTTT. The encoded protein is CSVGGTSGSSTDTQYF.

Details on this clone: The junction shows a germline mismatch at one end, possibly a read error. The rearrangement links TRBV18 to TRBJ2-5; D is unresolved. The CDR3 contains 12 residues. The germline CDR1 and CDR2 sequences are KGHSH and LQKENI. CDR3 amino acids: CTSSPFQETQYF. The CDR3 DNA reads TGTACCAGCTCACCCTTCCAAGAGACCCAGTACTTC.

The chain carries TRBV7-3 and TRBJ2-3; the D gene is possibly TRBD1 (5 bases). CDR1 and CDR2 (germline): SGHTA, FQGTGA. The CDR3 has 15 residues. V lost 0 bases and J 6 bases, leaving 13 bases between the germline ends. The CDR3 nucleotides read TGTGCCAGCAGCTTAACGCAGGGTGGATTGGATACGCAGTATTTT. This sequence encodes CASSLTQGGLDTQYF.

This chain joins TRBV5-1 and TRBJ2-1, with 8 bases matching TRBD2. Germline assignment: CDR1 SGHRS and CDR2 YFSETQ. CDR3 length: 14 amino acids. The ends lost 7 bases at V and 7 bases at J; junction bases unmatched: 10. CDR3 loop: CASGGASGLNEQFF. The CDR3 DNA sequence: TGCGCCAGCGGAGGGGCTAGCGGGTTAAATGAGCAGTTCTTC.

V usage is TRBV5-6 and J usage is TRBJ2-3, with 8 bases lining up with TRBD1. Germline lookup yields CDR1 SGHDT and CDR2 YYEEEE. The CDR3 covers 14 residues. V shed 7 bases, J shed 1 base, and the junction held 5 bases outside the gene matches. CDR3 sequence reads: CASGSTGGTDTQYF. DNA for the CDR3: TGTGCCAGCGGATCGACAGGGGGCACAGATACGCAGTATTTT.

The chain is built from TRBV4-3 and TRBJ1-4, with unresolved D. This CDR3 contains 15 residues. Germline values: CDR1 LGHNA, CDR2 YSLEER. Trimming left V 0 bases short and J 0 bases short, with 5 bases between. The DNA of the CDR3 is TGCGCCAGCAGCCAAGACGGGGCAACTAATGAAAAACTGTTTTTT. Protein: CASSQDGATNEKLFF.

This chain joins TRBV29-1 and TRBJ2-3, with a possible D match to TRBD2 (5 bases). The CDR3 runs to 14 residues. Germline V lookup: CDR1 SQVTM, CDR2 ANQGSEA. V lost 2 bases to trimming and J lost 11 bases, with 20 bases between them. CDR3: CSVETERMGVRQYF. CDR3 DNA: TGCAGCGTTGAAACCGAGCGGATGGGAGTAAGGCAGTATTTT.

V usage is TRBV6-5 and J usage is TRBJ1-1, with D tentatively TRBD1 (5 bases). This CDR3 comprises 15 residues. The germline V gene encodes CDR1 MNHEY and CDR2 SVGAGI. The germline V and J ends were trimmed by 0 bases and 0 bases, with 8 bases remaining between them. The CDR3 DNA reads as TGTGCCAGCAGTTACTCCGGAGGGGTGAACACTGAAGCTTTCTTT. It yields the protein CASSYSGGVNTEAFF.

The chain uses TRBV10-3 and TRBJ2-1, with D perhaps TRBD2 (5 bases). The V gene lost 4 bases and the J gene lost 10 bases, with 20 bases spanning the gap. The germline gives CDR1 ENHRY, CDR2 SYGVKD. This CDR3 has 15 amino acids. CDR3 in amino acids: CAISGASLSSREQFF. The DNA for the CDR3 is TGTGCCATCAGTGGGGCTAGCTTATCCTCAAGAGAGCAGTTCTTC.

This clone has a handful of counts. The rearrangement joins TRBV7-8 to TRBJ2-3; D is possibly TRBD2 (5 bases). CDR3 size: 15 residues. Germline CDR1 SGHVS, CDR2 FQNEAQ. V was shortened by 0 bases and J by 4 bases, with 11 bases between the two germline ends. CDR3 DNA: TGTGCCAGCAGCTTAGCGGTGGCGGAGGCAGATACGCAGTATTTT. As protein: CASSLAVAEADTQYF.

V usage is TRBV7-2 and J usage is TRBJ2-5; 9 positions match TRBD1. The CDR3 has 14 amino acids. Germline V lookup: CDR1 SGHTA, CDR2 FQGNSA. Trimming took 5 bases from V and 5 from J; bases not matched to a gene: 6. In DNA form, the CDR3 reads TGTGCCAGCAGCACAGGACAGGGGTTCGAGACCCAGTACTTC. Its protein product is CASSTGQGFETQYF.